The clone carrying this T cell receptor beta chain was seen more than once but under ten times. No antigen is known for it. Trimming shortened V by 3 bases and J by 5 bases, and 9 bases separated the two germline ends. Germline V gives CDR1 SGHRS, CDR2 YFSETQ. The length of the CDR3 is 13 residues. This sample is drawn from a study of identical twins. General study findings and limits: Out-of-frame sharing of TCR alpha in monozygotic twins was underestimated by models. Abundant beta clonotypes from cord blood had fewer insertions, unlike memory repertoires, which showed none.

The donors were all healthy and Caucasian. TCRdb reprocessed the 5' RACE reads via MiXCR and lists one record per CDR3 protein. The sample consists of about 340,000 distinct CDR3 sequences, 12% of them appearing once. A further study also used this sample, focusing on yellow fever vaccine responses in identical twins.

The chain couples TRBV5-1 to TRBJ2-4; the D gene is possibly TRBD1 (6 bases). This TCR was sampled from a young woman in good health. Sequencing used CD8+ T cells sorted from blood. The CDR3 here is CASSSRGENIQYF. CDR3 bases: TGCGCCAGCAGCTCCAGGGGAGAAAACATTCAGTACTTC.